Here is one T cell receptor (beta chain) with its context. Its antigen is undetermined. These data are taken from a study of PD-L1 blockade in urothelial cancer. Study-wide background: Peripheral blood specimens exhibited a median yield of approximately 140,000 T cells.

Into every PCR, synthetic TCR analog templates were spiked. Profiling relied on immunoSEQ multiplex PCR, and the TCRdb table lists in-frame clones only, not all of them. The sample includes 130,000 or so clones, around 84% of them seen just once. Regarding the study as a whole: Prediction of better survival came from below-median pretreatment blood TCR clonality.

There are 15 residues in the CDR3. The germline CDR1 and CDR2 sequences are MGHDK and SYGVNS. Trimming took 4 bases from V and 1 from J, leaving 11 bases between them. Time point meaning: pretreatment peripheral blood. Patients' urothelial carcinoma was locally advanced or metastatic. The chain links TRBV25-1 to TRBJ1-3; D not certain. The clonotype was recovered from a man aged 45-60 years with urothelial cancer. The sample here was PBMCs, taken around atezolizumab (anti-PD-L1) treatment. In nucleotides, the CDR3 is TGTGCCAGCAGTGGCCCAGGATGGTCTGGAAACACCATATATTTT. As protein: CASSGPGWSGNTIYF.